Each of the 30 T cell receptor beta chains below was sequenced from the same sample in a study of T cells in Graves' hyperthyroidism and ophthalmopathy. Using RNA transcripts as the source, TCR beta CDR3 regions were amplified. Primed by the HTBI set, a first-round RT-PCR was run on the TCR CDR3. MiXCR, applied by TCRdb to the multiplex PCR reads, yields one record per CDR3 protein. This sample has hundreds of thousands of distinct CDR3 sequences, with 12% to 15% found just once. The sequenced sample consisted of blood. All receptors come from a woman in her late teens or twenties with Graves' hyperthyroidism.

The chain links TRBV3-1 to TRBJ1-6, with 8 bases matching TRBD1. Germline-derived CDR1 and CDR2 are LGHDT and YNNKEL (reference sequence). Unmatched junction bases numbered 1, after V lost 3 bases and J lost 15 bases. This CDR3 has 11 residues. The CDR3 protein is CASSQGQDLHF. Written as DNA, the CDR3 is TGTGCCAGCAGCCAGGGACAGGACCTCCACTTT.

This clonotype was seen a handful of times. The genes are TRBV29-1 and TRBJ2-3; weak D call: TRBD2 (5 bases). The germline gives CDR1 SQVTM, CDR2 ANQGSEA. The V end lost 3 bases, the J end lost 7 bases, and 14 bases lay between the germline ends. The CDR3 has 13 amino acids. CDR3 nucleotide sequence: TGCAGCGTTGAGAGGGAGAGACCGAATACGCAGTATTTT. It codes for CSVERERPNTQYF.

The chain uses TRBV7-8 and TRBJ2-6; 13 nucleotides align to TRBD2. The trim removed 7 bases at V and 0 bases at J, leaving 9 bases unmatched. Germline loops: CDR1 SGHVS, CDR2 FQNEAQ. This CDR3 contains 19 residues. CDR3 amino acids: CASNLLAGGVISGANVLTF. The CDR3 DNA sequence: TGTGCCAGCAACCTACTAGCGGGAGGGGTTATCTCTGGGGCCAACGTCCTGACTTTC.

The chain carries TRBV12-3 or TRBV12-4 and TRBJ2-7; 7 nucleotides agree with TRBD2. This CDR3 has 12 residues. Trimming removed 8 bases from V and 2 bases from J; junction bases left unmatched: 3. CDR3 nucleotides: TGTGCCAGCCGGGGGGACGCCTACGAGCAGTACTTC. Translating it yields CASRGDAYEQYF.

The table lists this clonotype with a few counts. The chain employs TRBV20-1 and TRBJ2-7, with TRBD2 matching 8 bases. The CDR3 has 14 amino acids. After removal of 6 bases from V and 2 bases from J, the junction contained 9 bases not matched to a gene. Germline V gene sequence: CDR1 DFQATT, CDR2 SNEGSKA (reference sequence). The CDR3 loop reads CSAAGTRATYEQYF. The CDR3 DNA follows: TGCAGTGCCGCCGGGACTAGAGCAACCTACGAGCAGTACTTC.

With respect to this clonotype: At one end the junction does not follow the germline gene, possibly because of a read error. The chain carries TRBV6-1 and TRBJ2-1; 10 nucleotides match TRBD1. TRBJ2-7 explains the end of the DNA better; the J call may be wrong. Germline loops: CDR1 MNHNS, CDR2 SASEGT. This CDR3 comprises 17 residues. The CDR3 spells CTSSDGQGVSSYNEQYF. The CDR3 DNA reads as TGTACCAGCAGTGACGGACAGGGGGTATCGTCCTACAATGAGCAGTACTTC.

In its sample, this clonotype was seen a few times. CDR3 nucleotide sequence: TGCGCCAGCAGCTTGGAAGGGACTAGCGGTTGCTACGAGCAGTACTTC. This encodes CASSLEGTSGCYEQYF. V gene TRBV5-1 combines with J gene TRBJ2-7, with TRBD2 matching over 11 bases. The CDR3 sequence is 16 residues long. Germline CDR1 SGHRS, CDR2 YFSETQ. The J segment lost 3 bases and the V segment lost 0 bases, leaving 5 bases of the junction unmatched. The full variable domain, completed using reference TRBV5-1 and TRBJ2-7, is KAGVTQTPRYLIKTRGQQVTLSCSPISGHRSVSWYQQTPGQGLQFLFEYFSETQRNKGNFPGRFSGRQFSNSRSEMNVSTLELGDSALYLCASSLEGTSGCYEQYFGPGTRLTVT.

This clonotype was seen at least ten times. The chain recombines TRBV7-2 with TRBJ2-7; 7 nucleotides line up with TRBD2. The CDR3 contains 13 residues. Germline V gene lookup returns CDR1 SGHTA and CDR2 FQGNSA. V trimming: 4 bases; J trimming: 6 bases; junction bases outside the gene matches: 6. CDR3 sequence reads: CASSWEGYGEQYF. The CDR3 bases are TGTGCCAGCAGCTGGGAGGGTTACGGCGAGCAGTACTTC. The variable domain in full, with the rest retrieved from reference TRBV7-2 and TRBJ2-7, is GAGVSQSPSNKVTEKGKDVELRCDPISGHTALYWYRQSLGQGLEFLIYFQGNSAPDKSGLPSDRFSAERTGGSVSTLTIQRTQQEDSAVYLCASSWEGYGEQYFGPGTRLTVT.

The sample holds many counts of this clonotype. The V gene is TRBV6-2 or TRBV6-3, the J gene TRBJ2-6, with 8 nucleotides matching TRBD1. The ends lost 0 bases at V and 0 bases at J; junction bases unmatched: 13. The CDR3 spans 21 residues. CDR1 is MNHEY, CDR2 SVGEGT, per germline. CDR3 in amino acids: CASSYSPQDREVSSGANVLTF. CDR3 nucleotides: TGTGCCAGCAGTTACTCCCCTCAGGACAGGGAAGTTTCCTCTGGGGCCAACGTCCTGACTTTC.

This clonotype came up a few times. The chain uses TRBV27 and TRBJ2-7; TRBD2 matches 7 bases. Germline V CDR1 and CDR2: MNHEY, SMNVEV (reference sequence). V shed 8 bases and J 3 bases; nucleotides not matched to a gene: 7. The CDR3 length is 13 residues. In DNA, the CDR3 is TGTGCCAGCCGGGAGGACGGGCACTACGAGCAGTACTTC. As protein: CASREDGHYEQYF.

This clonotype was counted at least ten times. The chain recombines TRBV28 with TRBJ2-2; 7 nucleotides align to TRBD1. Germline CDR1 is MDHEN and CDR2 is SYDVKM. This CDR3 is built from 16 residues. The junction had 11 bases not matched to a gene; V was cut back by 7 bases and J by 3 bases. Here the CDR3 DNA reads TGTGCCAGCAAAAGCCCCGACAGGGTAGACACCGGGGAGCTGTTTTTT. This encodes CASKSPDRVDTGELFF.

There are many counts of this clonotype. V is TRBV20-1 and J is TRBJ2-1; D is ambiguous. CDR3 length equals 15 residues. The germline V gene has CDR1 DFQATT and CDR2 SNEGSKA (reference sequence). The V gene lost 5 bases and the J gene lost 0 bases, with 14 bases spanning the gap. CDR3 DNA: TGCAGTGCTGACACTTTTCGTTCCTCCTACAATGAGCAGTTCTTC. Its protein is CSADTFRSSYNEQFF.

This clonotype came up many times. V is TRBV7-9 and J is TRBJ2-3; TRBD1 is a possible D gene (6 bases). Between the trimmed V and J ends, which lost 5 bases and 6 bases, there was a span of 15 bases. This CDR3 comprises 14 residues. Germline-derived CDR1 and CDR2 are SEHNR and FQNEAQ (reference sequence). The CDR3 reads CASSPRQVADTQYF. CDR3 DNA: TGTGCCAGCAGCCCGCGACAGGTGGCTGATACGCAGTATTTT.

This clonotype was found many times. The chain recombines TRBV7-8 with TRBJ2-1; 13 positions match TRBD2. CDR1 is SGHVS, CDR2 FQNEAQ, per germline. Trimming cost V 6 bases and J 6 bases; bases outside gene matches: 5. The CDR3 sequence is 15 residues long. CDR3 coding DNA: TGTGCCAGCAGGACAAGGACTAGCGGGAGCAATGAGCAGTTCTTC. Its protein product is CASRTRTSGSNEQFF.

This clonotype came up many times. This chain's CDR3 is CASSLSPDSIQYF. DNA for the CDR3: TGTGCCAGCAGCTTATCGCCAGACAGTATTCAGTACTTC. The chain employs TRBV7-9 and TRBJ2-4, with D perhaps TRBD1 (5 bases). The CDR3 contains 13 residues. Trimming took 2 bases from V and 10 from J, leaving 12 bases between them. The germline gives CDR1 SEHNR, CDR2 FQNEAQ (reference sequence).

V usage is TRBV5-4 and J usage is TRBJ2-3, with D maybe TRBD2 (6 bases). Germline CDR1 and CDR2: SGHNT and YYREEE (reference sequence). Trimming left V 4 bases short and J 2 bases short, with 17 bases between. The CDR3 runs to 16 residues. CDR3 nucleotides: TGTGCCAGCAGCGCATTTAGCGGAGGATCCACAGATACGCAGTATTTT. Its translation: CASSAFSGGSTDTQYF.

The gene calls are TRBV7-3 and TRBJ2-2, with D maybe TRBD2 (6 bases). From germline, CDR1 is SGHTA and CDR2 FQGTGA. The CDR3 covers 19 residues. V shed 0 bases and J shed 5 bases, with 22 bases lying between them. Here the CDR3 DNA reads TGTGCCAGCAGCTTAACGTGGATCTTCGGGAGTATGAGAACCGGGGAGCTGTTTTTT. Its protein product is CASSLTWIFGSMRTGELFF.

In its sample, this clonotype was seen many times. V usage is TRBV11-2 and J usage is TRBJ2-5; the match to TRBD1 covers 8 bases. Germline V gene lookup returns CDR1 SGHAT and CDR2 FQNNGV. The length of the CDR3 is 14 residues. With 3 bases clipped from V and 4 bases from J, the junction kept 4 bases outside the gene matches. The CDR3 DNA is TGTGCCAGCAGCTTTACAGGGGGACCAGAGACCCAGTACTTC. Translated: CASSFTGGPETQYF. Full variable domain (outside the CDR3, taken from reference TRBV11-2 and TRBJ2-5): EAGVAQSPRYKIIEKRQSVAFWCNPISGHATLYWYQQILGQGPKLLIQFQNNGVVDDSQLPKDRFSAERLKGVDSTLKIQPAKLEDSAVYLCASSFTGGPETQYFGPGTRLLVL.

The chain has TRBV19 and TRBJ1-1, with D perhaps matching TRBD1 (6 bases). Germline lookup yields CDR1 LNHDA and CDR2 SQIVND (reference sequence). Trimming took 7 bases from V and 3 from J, leaving 12 bases between them. The CDR3 has 13 residues. CDR3 bases: TGTGCCAGTACCACAGGGTGGGACACTGAAGCTTTCTTT. Translation gives CASTTGWDTEAFF. The complete variable domain, with remaining parts taken from reference TRBV19 and TRBJ1-1, reads DGGITQSPKYLFRKEGQNVTLSCEQNLNHDAMYWYRQDPGQGLRLIYYSQIVNDFQKGDIAEGYSVSREKKESFPLTVTSAQKNPTAFYLCASTTGWDTEAFFGQGTRLTVV.

This rearrangement joins TRBV4-1 to TRBJ2-2; D is uncertain. There are 17 residues in the CDR3. V lost 0 bases to trimming and J lost 1 base, with 12 bases between them. Germline CDR1 and CDR2: MGHRA and YSYEKL. The CDR3 region is CASSQDRNRMNTGELFF. The CDR3, as DNA: TGCGCCAGCAGCCAAGATCGAAACAGAATGAACACCGGGGAGCTGTTTTTT.

This clonotype was seen only a few times. The V gene is TRBV4-2, the J gene TRBJ2-7, with 8 bases fitting TRBD1. V shed 1 base, J shed 2 bases, and the junction held 4 bases outside the gene matches. CDR1 is LGHNA, CDR2 YNFKEQ, per germline. The CDR3 totals 15 residues. The CDR3 bases are TGTGCCAGCAGCCAAGTGGAACAGGGGGCCTACGAGCAGTACTTC. It specifies CASSQVEQGAYEQYF.

Only a few counts were recorded for this clonotype. The rearrangement joins TRBV2 to TRBJ2-1; no definite D call. Germline V gene sequence: CDR1 SNHLY, CDR2 FYNNEI. The CDR3 is 17 residues long. V lost 2 bases and J 0 bases, leaving 14 bases between the germline ends. This CDR3 is CASSESGGLSSYNEQFF. The DNA of the CDR3 is TGTGCCAGCAGTGAATCGGGCGGCTTAAGCTCCTACAATGAGCAGTTCTTC.

The chain uses TRBV4-2 and TRBJ1-5; no clear D. The CDR3 runs to 15 residues. The germline V and J ends were trimmed by 1 base and 0 bases, with 7 bases remaining between them. Germline loops: CDR1 LGHNA, CDR2 YNFKEQ. The CDR3 loop reads CASSQVSTSNQPQHF. The DNA for the CDR3 is TGTGCCAGCAGCCAAGTGAGCACTAGCAATCAGCCCCAGCATTTT.

This clonotype was seen repeatedly, ten times or more. The chain joins TRBV13 to TRBJ2-5; 15 nucleotides match TRBD2. The V gene's germline CDR1 is PRHDT and CDR2 FYEKMQ (reference sequence). V shed 9 bases, J shed 6 bases, and the junction held 14 bases outside the gene matches. CDR3 length equals 17 residues. The DNA for the CDR3 is TGTGCCAGTCGCAGACCGGGACTAGCGGGAGGCGTAAAGACCCAGTACTTC. As protein: CASRRPGLAGGVKTQYF.

V is TRBV6-1 and J is TRBJ2-3; D is undetermined. The CDR3 totals 15 residues. V was trimmed by 2 bases and J by 2 bases, leaving 11 bases between them. Germline V gives CDR1 MNHNS, CDR2 SASEGT. CDR3 residues: CASSEIADATDTQYF. CDR3 DNA sequence: TGTGCCAGCAGTGAAATAGCAGACGCCACAGATACGCAGTATTTT.

This chain links TRBV5-1 with TRBJ2-7; 11 positions match TRBD1. CDR3 length equals 17 residues. Germline-derived CDR1 and CDR2 are SGHRS and YFSETQ. V was clipped by 0 bases and J by 4 bases; unmatched bases: 9. CDR3 residues: CASSLERTGGISYEQYF. The DNA of the CDR3 is TGCGCCAGCAGCTTGGAGAGGACAGGGGGCATTTCATACGAGCAGTACTTC.

This clonotype has ten or more counts. This chain uses TRBV28 with TRBJ2-1, with D uncertain. CDR1 is MDHEN, CDR2 SYDVKM, per germline. The V end lost 4 bases, the J end lost 6 bases, and 13 bases lay between the germline ends. This CDR3 has 14 residues. The CDR3 here is CASSSPSPSNEQFF. For the CDR3, the DNA is TGTGCCAGCAGTTCCCCATCCCCTTCCAATGAGCAGTTCTTC.

CDR3 loop: CASSLDVARYEQYF. CDR3 nucleotide sequence: TGTGCCAGCAGCTTAGATGTCGCTCGATACGAGCAGTACTTC. The gene calls are TRBV11-2 and TRBJ2-7; D gene unclear. This CDR3 is 14 amino acids long. The V end lost 0 bases, the J end lost 4 bases, and 10 bases lay between the germline ends. The germline gives CDR1 SGHAT, CDR2 FQNNGV.

The chain combines TRBV20-1 with TRBJ2-5, with 11 nucleotides matching TRBD2. There are 16 residues in the CDR3. In germline, CDR1 is DFQATT, CDR2 SNEGSKA (reference sequence). With 4 bases clipped from V and 3 bases from J, the junction kept 10 bases outside the gene matches. The CDR3 region has the DNA TGCAGTGCTAATCCGACTAGCGGGGCTCGGGAAGAGACCCAGTACTTC. Amino acids: CSANPTSGAREETQYF.

V usage is TRBV5-1 and J usage is TRBJ2-3; D call uncertain. The CDR3 runs 15 residues. The germline V gene encodes CDR1 SGHRS and CDR2 YFSETQ. The V end was cut by 4 bases, the J end by 0 bases, with 12 bases between. The CDR3 region has the DNA TGCGCCAGCAGCCCGATGCTAGGGAGCACAGATACGCAGTATTTT. Its translation: CASSPMLGSTDTQYF.